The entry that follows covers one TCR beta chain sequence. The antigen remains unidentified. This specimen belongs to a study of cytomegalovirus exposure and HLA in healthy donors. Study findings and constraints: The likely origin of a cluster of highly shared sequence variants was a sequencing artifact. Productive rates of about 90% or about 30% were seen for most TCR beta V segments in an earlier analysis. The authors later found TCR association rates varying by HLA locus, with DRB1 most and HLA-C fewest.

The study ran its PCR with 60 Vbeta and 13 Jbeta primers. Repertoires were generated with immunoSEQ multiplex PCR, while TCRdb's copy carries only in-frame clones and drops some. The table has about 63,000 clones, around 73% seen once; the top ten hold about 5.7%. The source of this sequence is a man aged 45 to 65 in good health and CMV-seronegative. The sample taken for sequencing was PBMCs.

The CDR3 bases are TGTGCCAGCAGTGAGGATAGCGGGGGGTCCTACAATGAGCAGTTCTTC. Encoded protein: CASSEDSGGSYNEQFF. The chain couples TRBV6-4 to TRBJ2-1; 10 positions match TRBD2. The CDR3 consists of 16 residues. The ends lost 3 bases at V and 1 base at J; junction bases unmatched: 3. CDR1 and CDR2 from the germline V gene are MRHNA and SNTAGT.